This T cell receptor (beta chain) came from a study of blood T cell repertoires in COVID-19. Study details: COVID-19 samples collected from the United States, Italy and Spain covered acute and convalescent phases. T cells, B-cell-depleted T cells, or PBMCs supplied cDNA or gDNA.

The J segment lost 1 base and the V segment lost 8 bases, leaving 3 bases of the junction unmatched. The CDR3 is 14 residues long. Germline V gene data show CDR1 as LNHDA and CDR2 as SQIVND (reference sequence). Repertoires were generated with immunoSEQ multiplex PCR, while TCRdb's copy carries only in-frame clones and drops some. The repertoire holds some 280,000 clones, with around 85% as singletons. V is TRBV19 and J is TRBJ1-1, with 11 bases aligning to TRBD1. What was sequenced was peripheral blood. This TCR derives from a woman aged 45 to 65 with active or convalescent COVID-19. As DNA, the CDR3 is TGTGCCAGTGCAGGGACAGGGGGGAACACTGAAGCTTTCTTT. Translated, it gives CASAGTGGNTEAFF. The entire variable domain, with the rest obtained from reference TRBV19 and TRBJ1-1, is as follows: DGGITQSPKYLFRKEGQNVTLSCEQNLNHDAMYWYRQDPGQGLRLIYYSQIVNDFQKGDIAEGYSVSREKKESFPLTVTSAQKNPTAFYLCASAGTGGNTEAFFGQGTRLTVV.